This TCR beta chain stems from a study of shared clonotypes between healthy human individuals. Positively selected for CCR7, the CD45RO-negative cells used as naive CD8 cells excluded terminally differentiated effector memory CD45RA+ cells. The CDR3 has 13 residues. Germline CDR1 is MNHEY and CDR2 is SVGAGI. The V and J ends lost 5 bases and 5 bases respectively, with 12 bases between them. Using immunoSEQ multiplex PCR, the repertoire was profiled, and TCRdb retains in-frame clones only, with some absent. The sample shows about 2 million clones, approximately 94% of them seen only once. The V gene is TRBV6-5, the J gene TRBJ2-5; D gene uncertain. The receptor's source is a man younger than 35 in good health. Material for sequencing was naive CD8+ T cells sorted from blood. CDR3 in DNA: TGTGCCAGCAGTGCTGGCACAAGGGAGACCCAGTACTTC. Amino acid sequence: CASSAGTRETQYF.